These 32 T cell receptor beta chains share one sample of origin, sequenced in a study of long-term antiretroviral therapy in people with HIV. The assay, immunoSEQ v3.0, was run at survey level. TCRdb keeps only in-frame clones here, not all; method: immunoSEQ multiplex PCR. Among some 36,000 clones, approximately 85% were seen once, and the ten largest hold around 4.6%. This specimen was unsorted PBMCs, taken just over 2.7 years before starting antiretroviral therapy. These receptors were collected from a woman aged 25 to 45 with HIV.

This clone was recorded a few times. The CDR3 region is CASRPNSLNTEAFF. In DNA form, the CDR3 reads TGTGCCAGTAGGCCGAACAGCTTGAACACTGAAGCTTTCTTT. The rearrangement uses TRBV19 and TRBJ1-1; no firm D call. Trimming took 6 bases from V and 0 from J, leaving 11 bases between them. The CDR3 consists of 14 residues. Germline V gene sequence: CDR1 LNHDA, CDR2 SQIVND (reference sequence).

The rearrangement links TRBV6-1 to TRBJ2-1; 9 nucleotides align to TRBD2. Per germline, CDR1 MNHNS and CDR2 SASEGT. The CDR3 consists of 18 residues. V was clipped by 3 bases and J by 3 bases; unmatched bases: 12. CDR3 sequence: CASSETMGLAGLYNEQFF. CDR3 nucleotide sequence: TGTGCCAGCAGTGAGACAATGGGGCTAGCGGGGCTCTACAATGAGCAGTTCTTC.

This chain connects TRBV2 to TRBJ2-3, with a possible D match to TRBD2 (5 bases). V dropped 6 bases and J dropped 6 bases, with 19 bases sitting between them. Germline V gene lookup returns CDR1 SNHLY and CDR2 FYNNEI. There are 15 residues in the CDR3. Written as DNA, the CDR3 is TGTGCCAGCAGCGTAAGATCCCCCCAGCGGGATACGCAGTATTTT. Amino acids: CASSVRSPQRDTQYF. The whole variable domain, filled in from reference TRBV2 and TRBJ2-3, reads EPEVTQTPSHQVTQMGQEVILRCVPISNHLYFYWYRQILGQKVEFLVSFYNNEISEKSEIFDDQFSVERPDGSNFTLKIRSTKLEDSAMYFCASSVRSPQRDTQYFGPGTRLTVL.

J is TRBJ1-2 and V is TRBV29-1, with unresolved D. V lost 6 bases, J lost 4 bases, and 27 bases lay in between. From germline, CDR1 is SQVTM and CDR2 ANQGSEA. This CDR3 comprises 17 residues. The CDR3 region has the DNA TGCAGCGTGGATTGGGCGGACTTAGTTTCGGCAATCTATGGCTACACCTTC. The encoded protein is CSVDWADLVSAIYGYTF.

The rearrangement links TRBV11-2 to TRBJ1-6, with TRBD1 as a possible D gene (5 bases). The V end was cut by 3 bases, the J end by 7 bases, with 16 bases between. Germline V gene data show CDR1 as SGHAT and CDR2 as FQNNGV. The length of the CDR3 is 16 residues. CDR3 bases: TGTGCCAGCAGCTTGGTTGGGGGAGGATGGAATTCACCCCTCCACTTT. It codes for CASSLVGGGWNSPLHF.

The chain employs TRBV5-1 and TRBJ2-3; 10 bases are shared with TRBD2. The length of the CDR3 is 19 residues. The ends lost 0 bases at V and 4 bases at J; junction bases unmatched: 14. CDR1 SGHRS and CDR2 YFSETQ come from the germline V gene. CDR3 sequence (DNA): TGCGCCAGCAGCTTGGCCCGAACTAGCGGGGCTCAGGATTCAGATACGCAGTATTTT. Translation: CASSLARTSGAQDSDTQYF.

The chain couples TRBV10-2 to TRBJ1-5, with D possibly TRBD1 on 5 matching bases. The germline V gene encodes CDR1 WSHSY and CDR2 SAAADI. Trimming left V 3 bases short and J 2 bases short, with 20 bases between. CDR3 size: 18 residues. CDR3 nucleotides: TGCGCCAGCAGTGATTTCAGAAAGGGGATATCGGGCAATCAGCCCCAGCATTTT. This translates into CASSDFRKGISGNQPQHF.

The chain is built from TRBV6-1 and TRBJ1-1, with D unresolved. The V gene's germline CDR1 is MNHNS and CDR2 SASEGT. The CDR3 covers 15 residues. Between the trimmed V and J ends, which lost 2 bases and 4 bases, there was a span of 14 bases. CDR3 DNA: TGTGCCAGCAGTGAAAATCAGCCCACCAGCACTGAAGCTTTCTTT. Translating it yields CASSENQPTSTEAFF.

The rearrangement uses TRBV27 and TRBJ2-5, with 8 nucleotides matching TRBD1. The CDR3 runs 15 residues. V was clipped by 5 bases and J by 5 bases; unmatched bases: 10. Germline CDR1 MNHEY, CDR2 SMNVEV (reference sequence). As DNA, the CDR3 is TGTGCCAGCAGTGCCCGACAGGGGCTTTGGGAGACCCAGTACTTC. Its translation is CASSARQGLWETQYF.

The rearrangement joins TRBV29-1 to TRBJ2-1; perhaps TRBD1 as D (5 bases). The germline gives CDR1 SQVTM, CDR2 ANQGSEA. Between the trimmed V and J ends, which lost 4 bases and 7 bases, there was a span of 17 bases. This CDR3 region has 14 residues. CDR3 coding DNA: TGCAGCGTTGTACCTCAGGGAAGTGGAAATGAGCAGTTCTTC. It codes for CSVVPQGSGNEQFF.

DNA for the CDR3: TGTGCCAGCAGTCGACAGGGCCCCTTTGGCTACACCTTC. It specifies CASSRQGPFGYTF. The chain joins TRBV27 to TRBJ1-2, with 7 bases identical to TRBD1. The V and J ends lost 5 bases and 7 bases, in that order; junction bases with no gene match: 7. The CDR3 has 13 amino acids. The germline CDR1 and CDR2 sequences are MNHEY and SMNVEV (reference sequence).

The V call is TRBV5-8, the J call TRBJ1-6; unclear D gene. Germline values: CDR1 SGHTS, CDR2 YDEGEE. V lost 0 bases and J 7 bases, leaving 11 bases between the germline ends. CDR3 size: 15 residues. The CDR3 DNA follows: TGTGCCAGCAGCTTGGAAAGTTCCTGGAATTCACCCCTCCACTTT. This codes for CASSLESSWNSPLHF.

Worth noting for this clone: Other DNA sequences within the sample encode an identical CDR3. The V gene is TRBV9, the J gene TRBJ2-3; D gene ambiguous. CDR1 and CDR2 (germline): SGDLS, YYNGEE. This CDR3 comprises 15 residues. Trimming removed 0 bases at V and 0 bases at J, with 8 bases between. CDR3 amino acids: CASSVGGSSTDTQYF. CDR3 in DNA: TGTGCCAGCAGCGTAGGTGGGTCTAGCACAGATACGCAGTATTTT.

CDR3 loop: CASSSGLGPNEQFF. In nucleotides, the CDR3 is TGTGCCAGCTCATCCGGCCTCGGGCCCAATGAGCAGTTCTTC. The chain links TRBV18 to TRBJ2-1; no clear D gene. V lost 5 bases and J lost 6, with 14 bases in between. CDR3 size: 14 residues. The germline CDR1 and CDR2 sequences are KGHSH and LQKENI.

The chain recombines TRBV5-5 with TRBJ2-5, with TRBD2 matching 9 bases. J gave up 2 bases and V 0 bases, and 5 bases lay outside the gene matches. There are 16 residues in the CDR3. Germline V gene sequence: CDR1 SGHKS, CDR2 YYEKEE (reference sequence). CDR3 protein: CASSLALTSGQETQYF. CDR3 DNA: TGTGCCAGCAGCTTGGCCCTCACTAGCGGGCAAGAGACCCAGTACTTC.

The chain joins TRBV6-4 to TRBJ1-2; 9 positions agree with TRBD1. Germline assignment: CDR1 MRHNA and CDR2 SNTAGT. Trimming cost V 6 bases and J 4 bases; bases outside gene matches: 3. This CDR3 has 13 residues. As DNA, the CDR3 is TGTGCCAGCAGGGAGGGACAGGGCTATGGCTACACCTTC. It translates to CASREGQGYGYTF.

Here the CDR3 reads CASSHSGTSSTDTQYF. CDR3 DNA: TGCGCCAGCAGCCATAGCGGGACTTCTAGCACAGATACGCAGTATTTT. The gene calls are TRBV4-1 and TRBJ2-3, with 8 bases identical to TRBD2. J gave up 0 bases and V 3 bases, and 5 bases lay outside the gene matches. This CDR3 spans 16 amino acids. Looked up from germline, CDR1 is MGHRA and CDR2 is YSYEKL.

The chain carries TRBV21-1 and TRBJ2-7. TRBV21-1 is reported as a pseudogene. The CDR3 is 10 residues long. CDR3 sequence reads: CASSPLEQYV. CDR3 sequence (DNA): TGTGCCAGCAGCCCTCTTGAGCAGTACGTC.

The chain recombines TRBV10-3 with TRBJ2-1; 8 nucleotides match TRBD1. Trimming took 0 bases from V and 4 from J; bases not matched to a gene: 2. CDR1 and CDR2 (germline): ENHRY, SYGVKD. The CDR3 covers 15 residues. The chain's CDR3 is CAISESRTGYNEQFF. The CDR3 DNA reads TGTGCCATCAGTGAGTCTAGGACAGGGTACAATGAGCAGTTCTTC.

This clone was observed once. This chain connects TRBV29-1 to TRBJ2-1; D is unresolved. CDR1 is SQVTM and CDR2 is ANQGSEA in the germline V gene. V dropped 4 bases and J dropped 5 bases, with 12 bases sitting between them. CDR3 size: 13 residues. The CDR3 spells CSVVVTGHNEQFF. In DNA, the CDR3 is TGCAGCGTTGTAGTCACGGGCCACAATGAGCAGTTCTTC.

Written as DNA, the CDR3 is TGTGCCAGCAGTCGGACTAGCGGGGATTCGGGTGAGCAGTTCTTC. It specifies CASSRTSGDSGEQFF. The chain recombines TRBV2 with TRBJ2-1; 12 bases are a match to TRBD2. Germline-derived CDR1 and CDR2 are SNHLY and FYNNEI. V shed 5 bases, J shed 9 bases, and the junction held 8 bases outside the gene matches. This CDR3 comprises 15 residues.

This sequence joins TRBV30 and TRBJ2-2, with TRBD2 matching over 11 bases. V shed 4 bases and J 7 bases; nucleotides not matched to a gene: 11. Germline assignment: CDR1 GTSNPN and CDR2 SVGIG (reference sequence). There are 16 residues in the CDR3. DNA of the CDR3: TGTGCCTGGAAGTATAGCGGGGGGGCCCAGGGCGGGGAGCTGTTTTTT. Its protein is CAWKYSGGAQGGELFF.

The V call is TRBV28, the J call TRBJ1-4; 10 nucleotides align to TRBD1. Germline trimming cut 5 bases from V and 6 bases from J; bases unmatched to any gene: 9. From germline, CDR1 is MDHEN and CDR2 SYDVKM. The CDR3 runs to 16 residues. The CDR3 nucleotides are TGTGCCAGCAGTCTCCTACCGGGACAGGGGTATGAAAAACTGTTTTTT. It is translated as CASSLLPGQGYEKLFF.

The chain couples TRBV6-1 to TRBJ2-2; tentatively, D is TRBD1 (6 bases). The CDR3 has 15 amino acids. V was cut by 1 base and J by 6 bases, with 12 bases left in between. Looked up from germline, CDR1 is MNHNS and CDR2 is SASEGT. The CDR3, as DNA: TGTGCCAGCAGTGAAGTGTCAGGGGTTGCCGGGGAGCTGTTTTTT. It specifies CASSEVSGVAGELFF.

V and J are TRBV6-7 and TRBJ2-2, with TRBD2 as a possible D gene (7 bases). TRBV6-7 is an open reading frame whose function is uncertain. The CDR3 loop spans 15 amino acids. V was trimmed by 4 bases and J by 7 bases, leaving 16 bases between them. The CDR3 DNA sequence: TGTGCCAGCAGTTCCTACGGGGGGCGGGTCGGGGAGCTGTTTTTT. It specifies CASSSYGGRVGELFF.

The chain employs TRBV6-5 and TRBJ1-2; unclear D gene. Trimming stripped 2 bases from V and 7 bases from J, with 11 bases between. This CDR3 has 13 amino acids. Germline CDR1 MNHEY, CDR2 SVGAGI. The DNA of the CDR3 is TGTGCCAGCAGTTACGATTGGGCTGGTGGCTACACCTTC. It yields the protein CASSYDWAGGYTF.

This clone came up a few times. The rearrangement links TRBV19 to TRBJ1-1; no clear D. Trimming pared 6 bases from V and 4 bases from J, leaving 12 bases between. CDR1 and CDR2 from the germline V gene are LNHDA and SQIVND (reference sequence). CDR3 length equals 13 residues. The CDR3 spells CASRPRGSTEAFF. The CDR3 nucleotides read TGTGCCAGTAGACCCCGGGGTTCCACTGAAGCTTTCTTT.

The chain combines TRBV29-1 with TRBJ1-2; weak D call: TRBD1 (5 bases). Germline loops: CDR1 SQVTM, CDR2 ANQGSEA. Trimming removed 2 bases from V and 7 bases from J, with 11 bases in between. The CDR3 is 12 amino acids. The CDR3 sequence is CSVEPQGGGYTF. The CDR3 DNA follows: TGCAGCGTTGAACCCCAGGGCGGTGGCTACACCTTC.

This clone was seen a single time. The chain is built from TRBV6-1 and TRBJ2-7; 7 bases line up with TRBD2. V lost 1 base and J lost 3; bases outside the gene matches: 3. This CDR3 has 14 residues. Germline V lookup: CDR1 MNHNS, CDR2 SASEGT. The CDR3 here is CASSEGRGYYEQYF. The DNA for the CDR3 is TGTGCCAGCAGTGAAGGGCGGGGGTACTACGAGCAGTACTTC.

The chain employs TRBV7-2 and TRBJ1-3; D remains unclear. The CDR3 extends over 17 amino acids. The germline V gene has CDR1 SGHTA and CDR2 FQGNSA. The ends were cut back, 3 bases at V and 0 bases at J, with 15 bases in the middle. Here the CDR3 DNA reads TGTGCCAGCAGCTTGTATCGGGAGATCAGCTCTGGAAACACCATATATTTT. This gives the protein CASSLYREISSGNTIYF.

The chain employs TRBV10-3 and TRBJ1-1; D is unresolved. V was shortened by 6 bases and J by 2 bases, with 13 bases between the two germline ends. Germline CDR1 is ENHRY and CDR2 is SYGVKD. The CDR3 has 14 residues. The DNA for the CDR3 is TGTGCCATCAGAGCCAACCTGGGAAACACTGAAGCTTTCTTT. Its protein is CAIRANLGNTEAFF.

This clone was detected a few times. This rearrangement joins TRBV2 to TRBJ2-1; 9 bases are shared with TRBD2. CDR3 length: 14 residues. Germline V lookup: CDR1 SNHLY, CDR2 FYNNEI. V shed 7 bases, J shed 3 bases, and the junction held 4 bases outside the gene matches. The CDR3 bases are TGTGCCAGCATCGAGACTAGCGGCTACAATGAGCAGTTCTTC. It codes for CASIETSGYNEQFF.